Below, one TCR beta chain is given with its context. Its antigen remains unknown. This clone may be a read error of a much larger clone one base away. Next came a second PCR, run for about 7 to 12 cycles, which used a sample-barcoded 5' primer along with a J-beta primer mix. Carrying 12 random nucleotides, a template-switch adaptor labeled each individual cDNA molecule. TCRdb re-analysed the 5' RACE reads in MiXCR, keeping a single row per CDR3 protein. The sample holds about 670,000 distinct CDR3 sequences, under 65% seen once. At least 5.5 micrograms of total RNA were extracted per sample. The data originate from a study of blood T cells in healthy people across ages. Turning to the study itself: About one barcoded beta molecule per two T cells was captured by template switching.

From germline, CDR1 is DFQATT and CDR2 SNEGSKA (reference sequence). This CDR3 contains 12 residues. Trimming removed 5 bases from V and 7 bases from J, with 13 bases in between. Study-wide findings and caveats: Across the age range, TCR beta diversity per million T cells fell in a roughly linear way.

Sequenced material: blood. This clonotype was obtained from a woman of 80 years or more in good health. This chain connects TRBV20-1 to TRBJ2-3; D is perhaps TRBD1 or TRBD2 (5 bases each). The CDR3 is CSAGTTPNTQYF. CDR3 DNA: TGCAGTGCTGGGACCACCCCGAATACGCAGTATTTT.